The next 18 T cell receptor beta chains were all read from a single sample in a study of patients and donors after allogeneic stem cell transplantation. TCRdb re-analysed the RT-PCR reads in MiXCR, keeping a single row per CDR3 protein. The sample lists hundreds of thousands of distinct CDR3 sequences, 16% occurring once. The sequenced sample consisted of blood, either unsorted or a sorted T cell fraction (not recorded which). Receptors originate from a human donor who was either an allogeneic HSCT recipient or a stem cell or donor lymphocyte infusion donor (not recorded which). It is not recorded whose cells these are; they may come from a transplant donor.

CDR3 coding DNA: TGCGCCAGCAGCTACCCTAGCGGGAGTTATGAGCAGTACTTC. Protein sequence: CASSYPSGSYEQYF. The chain is built from TRBV5-1 and TRBJ2-7, with 10 bases identical to TRBD2. The length of the CDR3 is 14 residues. Trimming at V came to 3 bases and at J to 7 bases, leaving 7 bases not matched to a gene. Germline values: CDR1 SGHRS, CDR2 YFSETQ.

This clonotype has just a few counts. V is TRBV12-5 and J is TRBJ2-3; D possibly corresponds to TRBD1 (5 bases). The CDR3 covers 11 residues. CDR1 LGHNT and CDR2 FRNRAP come from the germline V gene. V lost 6 bases to trimming and J lost 4 bases, with 5 bases between them. The CDR3: CASGQADTQYF. The CDR3 DNA reads as TGTGCTAGTGGACAGGCAGATACGCAGTATTTT.

The genes are TRBV19 and TRBJ2-4; 7 bases match TRBD1. Germline CDR1 reads LNHDA; CDR2 reads SQIVND (reference sequence). V lost 7 bases, J lost 11 bases, and 17 bases stayed unmatched. CDR3 size: 15 residues. CDR3 bases: TGTGCCAGTACTACGAAGGGGGCAGGGGTCCTGGTTCAGTACTTC. Translated, it gives CASTTKGAGVLVQYF.

This clonotype was seen a few times. The rearrangement links TRBV2 to TRBJ2-1; 14 positions agree with TRBD2. The ends lost 6 bases at V and 7 bases at J; junction bases unmatched: 5. Germline lookup yields CDR1 SNHLY and CDR2 FYNNEI. CDR3 length equals 15 residues. The CDR3 protein is CASRGTSGSSNEQFF. The CDR3 coding sequence is TGTGCCAGCAGGGGGACTAGCGGGAGTTCGAATGAGCAGTTCTTC.

The chain couples TRBV7-3 to TRBJ2-5; the D gene is possibly TRBD2 (6 bases). Trimming cost V 5 bases and J 5 bases, with 24 bases left between them. The CDR3 extends over 17 amino acids. Germline values: CDR1 SGHTA, CDR2 FQGTGA. As DNA, the CDR3 is TGTGCCAGCAGCCCCACGGCGGGAACCTTCATGAGGGAGACCCAGTACTTC. Residues: CASSPTAGTFMRETQYF. Looking up the rest from reference TRBV7-3 and TRBJ2-5 gives the full variable domain: GAGVSQTPSNKVTEKGKYVELRCDPISGHTALYWYRQSLGQGPEFLIYFQGTGAADDSGLPNDRFFAVRPEGSVSTLKIQRTERGDSAVYLCASSPTAGTFMRETQYFGPGTRLLVL.

The rearrangement links TRBV9 to TRBJ2-5; 8 bases align to TRBD2. CDR3 length: 13 residues. The germline gives CDR1 SGDLS, CDR2 YYNGEE. Trimming at V came to 3 bases and at J to 4 bases, leaving 2 bases not matched to a gene. In nucleotides, the CDR3 is TGTGCCAGCAGCGAGGCGGGGGGAGAGACCCAGTACTTC. This gives the protein CASSEAGGETQYF. Together with reference TRBV9 and TRBJ2-5, the CDR3 gives the full variable domain: DSGVTQTPKHLITATGQRVTLRCSPRSGDLSVYWYQQSLDQGLQFLIQYYNGEERAKGNILERFSAQQFPDLHSELNLSSLELGDSALYFCASSEAGGETQYFGPGTRLLVL.

This clonotype was counted many times. The CDR3 loop reads CASSLVLLAGNTEAFF. CDR3 nucleotide sequence: TGCGCCAGCAGCTTGGTCCTCCTCGCAGGGAACACTGAAGCTTTCTTT. The chain combines TRBV5-1 with TRBJ1-1, with D unresolved. Germline loops: CDR1 SGHRS, CDR2 YFSETQ. The V and J ends lost 0 bases and 1 base respectively, with 13 bases between them. The CDR3 has 16 residues.

This clonotype has only a few counts. The J gene is TRBJ2-7, the V gene TRBV20-1; D is ambiguous. Per germline, CDR1 DFQATT and CDR2 SNEGSKA (reference sequence). The CDR3 is made up of 12 amino acids. The ends were cut back, 0 bases at V and 5 bases at J, with 8 bases in the middle. The CDR3 region is CSARDRADEQYF. The CDR3 coding sequence is TGCAGTGCTAGAGATAGGGCAGACGAGCAGTACTTC.

This clonotype was counted only a few times. The chain carries TRBV7-6 and TRBJ2-1; D possibly uses TRBD1 or TRBD2 (5 bases each). CDR3 length: 13 amino acids. Germline CDR1 SGHVS, CDR2 FNYEAQ. Trimming pared 5 bases from V and 4 bases from J, leaving 9 bases between. The CDR3 DNA is TGTGCCAGCAGCCATGGGGGATACAATGAGCAGTTCTTC. It is translated as CASSHGGYNEQFF. The full variable domain, its missing parts supplied by reference TRBV7-6 and TRBJ2-1, is GAGVSQSPRYKVTKRGQDVALRCDPISGHVSLYWYRQALGQGPEFLTYFNYEAQQDKSGLPNDRFSAERPEGSISTLTIQRTEQRDSAMYRCASSHGGYNEQFFGPGTRLTVL.

This chain links TRBV7-9 with TRBJ2-5; D possibly corresponds to TRBD1 (6 bases). Germline V gene data show CDR1 as SEHNR and CDR2 as FQNEAQ (reference sequence). The CDR3 totals 15 residues. Trimming left V 1 base short and J 2 bases short, with 11 bases between. CDR3 residues: CASSLGQDLQETQYF. DNA for the CDR3: TGTGCCAGCAGCTTAGGACAGGACCTACAAGAGACCCAGTACTTC.

This clonotype was seen a few times. This rearrangement joins TRBV9 to TRBJ2-7; the D is unclear. The V end was cut by 0 bases, the J end by 0 bases, with 7 bases between. The CDR3 length is 14 residues. Germline-derived CDR1 and CDR2 are SGDLS and YYNGEE. CDR3 sequence: CASSVGFSSYEQYF. DNA for the CDR3: TGTGCCAGCAGCGTAGGGTTTAGCTCCTACGAGCAGTACTTC.

This clonotype was observed a handful of times. V usage is TRBV10-3 and J usage is TRBJ2-5; D gene unclear. Trimming removed 4 bases at V and 5 bases at J, with 14 bases between. The CDR3 covers 14 residues. The germline V gene encodes CDR1 ENHRY and CDR2 SYGVKD. The CDR3 sequence: CAISGIGVGETQYF. The CDR3 DNA reads TGTGCCATCAGTGGGATCGGAGTTGGGGAGACCCAGTACTTC.

The V and J genes are TRBV5-1 and TRBJ1-1; weak D call: TRBD1 (5 bases). The ends were cut back, 5 bases at V and 3 bases at J, with 14 bases in the middle. Germline V lookup: CDR1 SGHRS, CDR2 YFSETQ. The CDR3 runs to 14 residues. CDR3 region: CASRRQGSDTEAFF. The CDR3 nucleotides read TGCGCCAGCAGACGGCAGGGTAGTGACACTGAAGCTTTCTTT.

V is TRBV7-9 and J is TRBJ2-3, with 9 bases fitting TRBD1. From germline, CDR1 is SEHNR and CDR2 FQNEAQ (reference sequence). Trimming took 4 bases from V and 3 from J; bases not matched to a gene: 11. The CDR3 covers 17 residues. The CDR3 coding sequence is TGTGCCAGCAGCTCTAAAGCACGGGACAGGGTAACAGATACGCAGTATTTT. Its protein is CASSSKARDRVTDTQYF.

This chain joins TRBV20-1 and TRBJ2-7, with D possibly being TRBD2 (6 bases). Germline V CDR1 and CDR2: DFQATT, SNEGSKA (reference sequence). This CDR3 has 14 residues. CDR3 region: CSAVSGTQAYEQYF. DNA of the CDR3: TGCAGCGCCGTTTCCGGGACTCAGGCGTACGAGCAGTACTTC.

This clonotype has only a few counts. This chain uses TRBV19 with TRBJ2-7; TRBD2 agrees at 7 bases. Germline CDR1 and CDR2: LNHDA and SQIVND (reference sequence). This CDR3 is 16 amino acids long. V shed 6 bases and J 0 bases; nucleotides not matched to a gene: 11. CDR3 coding DNA: TGTGCCAGTAGGCCGGCCGGGACTAAGCCCTCCTACGAGCAGTACTTC. Translating it yields CASRPAGTKPSYEQYF.

This clonotype was observed a few times. This chain links TRBV24-1 with TRBJ2-7; a possible D gene is TRBD1 (6 bases). Germline V gene data show CDR1 as KGHDR and CDR2 as SFDVKD. Trimming took 3 bases from V and 6 from J, leaving 17 bases between them. The CDR3 spans 15 residues. CDR3 region: CATSDPVDLGGEQYF. The DNA of the CDR3 is TGTGCCACCAGTGATCCTGTGGACTTAGGGGGCGAGCAGTACTTC.

This clonotype turned up a few times. This rearrangement joins TRBV11-3 to TRBJ2-1; 9 nucleotides line up with TRBD2. Germline CDR1 and CDR2: SGHNT and YENEEA. Trimming cost V 5 bases and J 7 bases; bases outside gene matches: 12. The CDR3 has 16 amino acids. CDR3 amino acids: CASSPHPLLAGNEQFF. DNA for the CDR3: TGTGCCAGCAGCCCCCACCCGCTACTAGCGGGTAATGAGCAGTTCTTC.